This is a list of T cell receptor beta chains from one sample in a study of cytomegalovirus exposure and HLA in healthy donors. The table came from immunoSEQ multiplex PCR; TCRdb's copy has only in-frame clones and leaves some out. The sample has 150,000 to 200,000 clones; around 80% are singletons. Source material: PBMCs. These receptors came from a man aged 35-49 years in good health and CMV-seronegative. CDR3s include the opening cysteine and the closing phenylalanine or tryptophan. A D gene is named only where the DNA matches it firmly. Expanded clones are given a class, and other clones once, few, many or no size at all.

j_call d_call v_call clone_size cdr3_aa cdr3_nt
TRBJ1-1 . TRBV18 . CASSRQSEAFF TGTGCCAGCTCACGGCAAAGTGAAGCTTTCTTT
TRBJ1-4 TRBD1 TRBV11-2 few CASSRQGVWEKLFF TGTGCCAGCAGCCGACAGGGCGTATGGGAAAAACTGTTTTTT
TRBJ1-1 TRBD1 TRBV7-9 . CASSSRSQGATGAFF TGTGCCAGCAGCTCCCGGTCACAGGGGGCGACCGGCGCTTTCTTT
TRBJ2-5 . TRBV18 . CASSPRAQETQYF TGTGCCAGCTCACCACGGGCGCAAGAGACCCAGTACTTC
TRBJ1-2 TRBD1 TRBV7-9 . CSSSPSRGQRVYGYTF TGTTCCAGCAGTCCCTCCCGGGGACAGCGGGTCTATGGCTACACCTTC
TRBJ2-5 . TRBV19 . CASSMQVVETQYF TGTGCCAGTAGTATGCAGGTGGTGGAGACCCAGTACTTC
TRBJ1-1 . TRBV7-9 . CSSSLGASEAFF TGTTCCAGCAGCTTGGGGGCGAGTGAAGCTTTCTTT
TRBJ2-1 . TRBV19 . CASSIGNTEYNEQFF TGTGCCAGTAGTATAGGGAATACGGAGTACAATGAGCAGTTCTTC
TRBJ1-5 . TRBV4-1 . CASSQVVGTGHSNQPQHF TGCGCCAGCAGCCAAGTAGTCGGTACAGGGCACAGCAATCAGCCCCAGCATTTT
TRBJ2-3 . TRBV25-1 . CASSEVGARSWQYF TGTGCCAGCAGTGAAGTTGGGGCCCGATCCTGGCAGTATTTT
TRBJ2-5 . TRBV5-1 . CASSLVPEGETQYF TGCGCCAGCAGCTTGGTTCCAGAGGGAGAGACCCAGTACTTC
TRBJ2-3 . TRBV14 few CASSQLSSADTQYF TGTGCCAGCAGCCAACTGAGTAGCGCAGATACGCAGTATTTT
TRBJ1-2 . TRBV6-6 . CASSQHPNYGYTF TGTGCCAGCAGCCAACACCCTAACTATGGCTACACCTTC
TRBJ2-6 . TRBV6-5 . CASSVGRAGANGLTF TGTGCCAGCAGTGTGGGCAGGGCTGGGGCCAACGGCCTGACTTTC
TRBJ1-4 TRBD1 TRBV10-3 . CAISKGQEVVRKLFF TGTGCCATCAGCAAGGGACAGGAGGTAGTACGAAAACTGTTTTTT
TRBJ1-5 . TRBV19 . CASNRDVADQPQHF TGTGCCAGTAATCGCGACGTAGCCGATCAGCCCCAGCATTTT
TRBJ1-5 . TRBV28 . CASSSYGGSQPQHF TGTGCCAGCAGTTCGTATGGAGGGAGTCAGCCCCAGCATTTT
TRBJ2-1 TRBD2 TRBV30 . CAWSGGGSYNEQFF TGTGCCTGGAGTGGCGGGGGTTCCTACAATGAGCAGTTCTTC
TRBJ2-3 . TRBV19 . CASSWTSTDTQYF TGTGCCAGTAGTTGGACTAGCACAGATACGCAGTATTTT
TRBJ2-6 TRBD2 TRBV7-6 . CASSLGWTGGPSPGANVLTF TGTGCCAGCAGCTTGGGATGGACGGGAGGTCCCTCCCCTGGGGCCAACGTCCTGACTTTC
TRBJ2-2 . TRBV6-5 once CASRMGGLGGELFF TGTGCCAGCAGGATGGGAGGACTTGGCGGGGAGCTGTTTTTT
TRBJ2-7 TRBD2 TRBV11-2 . CASSLGGSEQYF TGTGCCAGCAGCTTGGGAGGGAGCGAGCAGTACTTC
TRBJ1-2 . TRBV5-6 . CASSPYGYGYTF TGTGCCAGCAGCCCCTACGGGTATGGCTACACCTTC
TRBJ2-2 . TRBV10-1 . CASSEAYHGELFF TGCGCCAGCAGTGAGGCCTACCACGGGGAGCTGTTTTTT
TRBJ1-5 . TRBV15 . CATSGSGTAEWPQHF TGTGCCACCAGCGGCAGCGGGACGGCGGAGTGGCCCCAGCATTTT
TRBJ1-1 . TRBV9 . CASSARPGMAFF TGTGCCAGCAGCGCTAGGCCAGGGATGGCTTTCTTT
TRBJ2-2 TRBD1 TRBV6-6 . CASSWDRGLDGELFF TGTGCCAGCAGTTGGGACAGGGGGCTAGACGGGGAGCTGTTTTTT
TRBJ1-2 TRBD1 TRBV19 . CASSIRDRSRGNYGYTF TGTGCCAGTAGTATCCGGGACAGGAGCCGTGGGAACTATGGCTACACCTTC
TRBJ1-1 . TRBV6-5 . CASSPPGSSNTEAFF TGTGCCAGCAGTCCCCCGGGGTCTTCAAACACTGAAGCTTTCTTT
TRBJ2-1 TRBD2 TRBV5-1 . CASSLLSTSAYNEQFF TGCGCCAGCAGCTTGTTGTCTACTAGCGCCTACAATGAGCAGTTCTTC
TRBJ2-4 . TRBV28 . CASSFRVLAKNIQYF TGTGCCAGCAGTTTCAGGGTTCTAGCCAAAAACATTCAGTACTTC
TRBJ2-5 . TRBV5-5 once CASSFSGETQYF TGTGCCAGCAGCTTCTCGGGGGAGACCCAGTACTTC
TRBJ2-2 TRBD2 TRBV27 . CASSLGGAGELFF TGTGCCAGCAGTTTAGGGGGGGCCGGGGAGCTGTTTTTT